These T cell receptor beta chains were read from a single sample in a study of blood T cell repertoires in COVID-19. This table comes from immunoSEQ multiplex PCR, and its TCRdb copy is limited to in-frame clones, with some not included. The repertoire holds 150,000 to 200,000 clones, approximately 80% seen once, with under 7% in the top ten. What was sequenced was PBMCs or T cells enriched from blood (not recorded which). The receptors here all came from a man aged 40-49 years who had recovered from COVID-19. The CDR3 runs from the conserved cysteine through the conserved F or W. Fields, in order: clone size, D gene, V gene, J gene, CDR3 protein, CDR3 DNA. A D gene is named only where the DNA matches it firmly. Size values are once, few and many counts, or a class for expanded clones, and some rows have none.

abundance: .
d_gene: .
v_gene: TRBV10-1
j_gene: TRBJ2-2
CDR3aa: CASSAGDPIGAGELFF
CDR3nt: TGCGCCAGCAGTGCAGGGGACCCCATTGGTGCCGGGGAGCTGTTTTTT

abundance: few
d_gene: TRBD1
v_gene: TRBV29-1
j_gene: TRBJ1-2
CDR3aa: CSVVQGAVYGYTF
CDR3nt: TGCAGCGTTGTCCAGGGGGCAGTTTATGGCTACACCTTC

abundance: once
d_gene: TRBD2
v_gene: TRBV10-1
j_gene: TRBJ2-3
CDR3aa: CASSALLAGPTDTQYF
CDR3nt: TGCGCCAGCAGTGCATTACTAGCGGGGCCGACAGATACGCAGTATTTT

abundance: few
d_gene: .
v_gene: TRBV10-3
j_gene: TRBJ2-7
CDR3aa: CAIKGGRSPYEQYF
CDR3nt: TGTGCCATCAAGGGTGGGAGGTCCCCCTACGAGCAGTACTTC

abundance: .
d_gene: .
v_gene: TRBV7-2
j_gene: TRBJ1-4
CDR3aa: CASSFGGTNEKLFF
CDR3nt: TGTGCCAGCAGCTTCGGGGGGACTAATGAAAAACTGTTTTTT

abundance: .
d_gene: TRBD2
v_gene: TRBV5-1
j_gene: TRBJ2-3
CDR3aa: CASSGREQYF
CDR3nt: TGCGCCAGCAGCGGGAGGGAGCAGTATTTT

abundance: .
d_gene: .
v_gene: TRBV5-4
j_gene: TRBJ2-7
CDR3aa: CASSLALMGGPDEQYF
CDR3nt: TGTGCCAGCAGCTTGGCCCTGATGGGGGGGCCAGACGAGCAGTACTTC

abundance: .
d_gene: TRBD2
v_gene: TRBV4-1
j_gene: TRBJ2-1
CDR3aa: CASSRSSGGLTYNEQFF
CDR3nt: TGCGCCAGCAGCCGTTCCAGCGGGGGGTTAACCTACAATGAGCAGTTCTTC

abundance: once
d_gene: .
v_gene: TRBV10-3
j_gene: TRBJ1-2
CDR3aa: CAISESSRDGYTF
CDR3nt: TGTGCCATCAGTGAGTCGAGCAGGGATGGCTACACCTTC

abundance: .
d_gene: .
v_gene: TRBV2
j_gene: TRBJ2-1
CDR3aa: CASGPGVSGPEQFF
CDR3nt: TGTGCCAGCGGACCGGGGGTCTCGGGGCCTGAGCAGTTCTTC

abundance: .
d_gene: TRBD1
v_gene: TRBV27
j_gene: TRBJ2-5
CDR3aa: CASSFWTGGKETQYF
CDR3nt: TGTGCCAGCAGTTTTTGGACAGGGGGAAAAGAGACCCAGTACTTC

abundance: few
d_gene: .
v_gene: TRBV5-5
j_gene: TRBJ1-2
CDR3aa: CASSLYFGLYGYTF
CDR3nt: TGTGCCAGCAGCTTGTATTTCGGACTCTATGGCTACACCTTC

abundance: .
d_gene: .
v_gene: TRBV5-1
j_gene: TRBJ1-4
CDR3aa: CASSDQGVRPNEKLFF
CDR3nt: TGCGCCAGCAGCGACCAGGGTGTACGTCCCAATGAAAAACTGTTTTTT

abundance: .
d_gene: TRBD1
v_gene: TRBV30
j_gene: TRBJ1-2
CDR3aa: CAWGRTGSYGYTF
CDR3nt: TGTGCCTGGGGGAGGACAGGGAGCTATGGCTACACCTTC

abundance: .
d_gene: TRBD2
v_gene: TRBV27
j_gene: TRBJ2-1
CDR3aa: CASSLRLAGGGEQFF
CDR3nt: TGTGCCAGCAGTCTCCGACTCGCGGGGGGCGGTGAGCAGTTCTTC

abundance: .
d_gene: .
v_gene: TRBV19
j_gene: TRBJ1-1
CDR3aa: CASTPDRYTEAFF
CDR3nt: TGTGCCAGTACCCCGGACAGATACACTGAAGCTTTCTTT

abundance: few
d_gene: .
v_gene: TRBV7-9
j_gene: TRBJ1-2
CDR3aa: CASSPRSGGAVDYGYTF
CDR3nt: TGTGCCAGCAGCCCGCGATCTGGGGGCGCAGTTGACTATGGCTACACCTTC

abundance: .
d_gene: .
v_gene: TRBV30
j_gene: TRBJ1-4
CDR3aa: CAWTTGGGEKLFF
CDR3nt: TGTGCCTGGACAACGGGGGGAGGTGAAAAACTGTTTTTT

abundance: .
d_gene: TRBD2
v_gene: TRBV3-1/TRBV3-2
j_gene: TRBJ2-3
CDR3aa: CASGVWGGDGTQYF
CDR3nt: TGTGCCAGCGGCGTCTGGGGGGGGGATGGTACGCAGTATTTT

abundance: large
d_gene: .
v_gene: TRBV10-1
j_gene: TRBJ2-3
CDR3aa: CASSETETDTQYF
CDR3nt: TGCGCCAGCAGTGAAACAGAGACAGATACGCAGTATTTT

abundance: .
d_gene: .
v_gene: TRBV11-2
j_gene: TRBJ2-6
CDR3aa: CASSLDPLSSGANVLTF
CDR3nt: TGTGCCAGCAGCTTAGATCCCCTAAGCTCTGGGGCCAACGTCCTGACTTTC

abundance: .
d_gene: .
v_gene: TRBV19
j_gene: TRBJ1-2
CDR3aa: CASSSPNYGYTF
CDR3nt: TGTGCCAGTAGTTCTCCTAACTATGGCTACACCTTC

abundance: .
d_gene: .
v_gene: TRBV5-6
j_gene: TRBJ1-1
CDR3aa: CASSLGGNTEAFF
CDR3nt: TGTGCCAGCAGCTTGGGGGGCAACACTGAAGCTTTCTTT

abundance: .
d_gene: TRBD2
v_gene: TRBV9
j_gene: TRBJ2-2
CDR3aa: CASSRGLAGGGRRELFF
CDR3nt: TGTGCCAGCAGCCGTGGACTAGCGGGGGGAGGTAGAAGGGAGCTGTTTTTT

abundance: few
d_gene: TRBD1
v_gene: TRBV15
j_gene: TRBJ1-2
CDR3aa: CATSRDRTGEGYTF
CDR3nt: TGTGCCACCAGCAGAGATCGGACAGGGGAGGGCTACACCTTC

abundance: .
d_gene: TRBD1
v_gene: TRBV2
j_gene: TRBJ1-2
CDR3aa: CASTGQDDAGYTF
CDR3nt: TGTGCCAGCACGGGACAGGATGACGCTGGCTACACCTTC

abundance: .
d_gene: .
v_gene: TRBV12-5
j_gene: TRBJ2-2
CDR3aa: CASGFGIHTGELFF
CDR3nt: TGTGCTAGTGGTTTTGGCATTCACACCGGGGAGCTGTTTTTT

abundance: .
d_gene: TRBD2
v_gene: TRBV2
j_gene: TRBJ2-7
CDR3aa: CASSPPSGGAIQQYF
CDR3nt: TGTGCCAGCAGCCCCCCTAGCGGGGGGGCCATCCAGCAGTACTTC

abundance: .
d_gene: .
v_gene: TRBV5-1
j_gene: TRBJ2-3
CDR3aa: CASSFRGRGGTDTQYF
CDR3nt: TGCGCCAGCAGCTTTAGAGGTCGGGGTGGCACAGATACGCAGTATTTT

abundance: .
d_gene: TRBD1
v_gene: TRBV10-3
j_gene: TRBJ2-5
CDR3aa: CAIRRDSQETQYF
CDR3nt: TGTGCCATCAGGAGGGACAGCCAAGAGACCCAGTACTTC

abundance: once
d_gene: .
v_gene: TRBV6-2/TRBV6-3
j_gene: TRBJ1-5
CDR3aa: CASSTDSSHQPQHF
CDR3nt: TGTGCCAGCAGTACGGACAGTAGTCATCAGCCCCAGCATTTT

abundance: .
d_gene: .
v_gene: TRBV5-4
j_gene: TRBJ1-5
CDR3aa: CASSQANSNQPQHF
CDR3nt: TGTGCCAGCAGCCAGGCCAATAGCAATCAGCCCCAGCATTTT

abundance: .
d_gene: .
v_gene: TRBV5-4
j_gene: TRBJ1-1
CDR3aa: CASSLPVGFNTEAFF
CDR3nt: TGTGCCAGCAGCTTGCCCGTCGGTTTTAACACTGAAGCTTTCTTT